This T cell receptor (beta chain) comes out of a study of blood T cell repertoires in COVID-19. Across the whole study: The United States, Italy and Spain provided the acute and convalescent COVID-19 samples. Nucleic acid was either cDNA or gDNA, and it came from T cells, B-cell-depleted T cells, or PBMCs.

The CDR3 consists of 14 residues. The ends were cut back, 4 bases at V and 4 bases at J, with 14 bases in the middle. Germline lookup yields CDR1 GTSNPN and CDR2 SVGIG (reference sequence). This clone was counted once. Methods used by the authors: Cell counts per sample came from amplifying reference gene primers. Here immunoSEQ multiplex PCR was the method, and the copy in TCRdb shows in-frame clones only, minus some. V and J calls and clone size are those listed in that table; D and trimming were worked out from the DNA. The data hold fewer than 250,000 clones, with approximately 83% observed a single time.

This chain uses TRBV30 with TRBJ2-1; D possibly corresponds to TRBD2 (6 bases). The sequenced sample was peripheral blood. This clonotype was obtained from a human donor in a cohort sampled during active COVID-19. The DNA of the CDR3 is TGTGCCTGGAACTTGGCGGGGCGGTACAATGAGCAGTTCTTC. Translating gives CAWNLAGRYNEQFF.